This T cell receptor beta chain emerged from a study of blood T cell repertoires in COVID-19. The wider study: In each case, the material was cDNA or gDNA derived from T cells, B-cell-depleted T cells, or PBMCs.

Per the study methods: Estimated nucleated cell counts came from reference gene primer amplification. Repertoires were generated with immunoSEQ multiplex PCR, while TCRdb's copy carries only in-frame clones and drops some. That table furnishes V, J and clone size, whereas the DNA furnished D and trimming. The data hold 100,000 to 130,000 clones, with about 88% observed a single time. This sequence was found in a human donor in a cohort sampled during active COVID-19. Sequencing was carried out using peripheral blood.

The CDR3 coding sequence is TGCGCCAGCAGCCTGGGCGAGGGAACCTACGAGCAGTACTTC. Translating it yields CASSLGEGTYEQYF. The chain links TRBV5-1 to TRBJ2-7; tentative D call: TRBD2 (5 bases). The CDR3 has 14 amino acids. Germline CDR1 and CDR2: SGHRS and YFSETQ. Trimming pared 4 bases from V and 2 bases from J, leaving 13 bases between.